This T cell receptor (beta chain) is drawn from a study of CD4 and CD8 cells across lung adenocarcinoma regions. With 1 base removed from V and 3 bases from J, the gap between germline ends came to 4 bases. The CDR3 is 12 residues long. TCRdb reprocessed the PCR reads via MiXCR and lists one record per CDR3 protein. Of about 25,000 distinct CDR3 sequences in the sample, about 50% were seen once. The specimen sequenced was CD8+ T cells from the center of a lung tumor. This chain links TRBV12-3 or TRBV12-4 with TRBJ2-7; D gene uncertain. The receptor was isolated from a male donor with lung adenocarcinoma. The CD4 and CD8 labels of this study may be unreliable. CDR3 in amino acids: CASSLDRYEQYV. In nucleotides, the CDR3 is TGTGCCAGCAGTTTAGATCGCTACGAGCAGTACGTC.